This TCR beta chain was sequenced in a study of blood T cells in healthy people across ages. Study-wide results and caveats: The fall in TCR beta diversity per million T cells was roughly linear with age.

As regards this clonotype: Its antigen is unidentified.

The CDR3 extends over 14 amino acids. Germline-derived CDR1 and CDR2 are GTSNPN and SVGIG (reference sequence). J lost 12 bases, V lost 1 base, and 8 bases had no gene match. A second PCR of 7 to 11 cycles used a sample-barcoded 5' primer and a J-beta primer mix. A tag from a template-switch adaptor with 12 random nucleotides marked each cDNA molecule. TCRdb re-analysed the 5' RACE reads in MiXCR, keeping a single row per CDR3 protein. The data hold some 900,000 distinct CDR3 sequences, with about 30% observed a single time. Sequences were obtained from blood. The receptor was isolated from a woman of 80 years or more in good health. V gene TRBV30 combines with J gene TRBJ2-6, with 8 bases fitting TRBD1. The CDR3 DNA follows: TGTGCCTGGAGTGATAGGACAGGGTCTAGCGTCCTGACTTTC. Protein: CAWSDRTGSSVLTF.